Following are 30 T cell receptor beta chains from one sample sequenced in a study of CD8 T cells in Susac syndrome. Roughly 0.45 to 1 ug RNA was reverse transcribed with random hexamers. One entry per CDR3 protein, called by TCRdb with MiXCR from the immunoSEQ multiplex PCR reads. The sample yields some 300,000 distinct CDR3 sequences, approximately 81% seen once. The sequenced sample was CD8+ T cells from PBMCs. The receptors originated from a human donor with multiple sclerosis.

The rearrangement uses TRBV18 and TRBJ1-1; D might be TRBD1 (6 bases). The CDR3 spans 15 residues. The germline V gene encodes CDR1 KGHSH and CDR2 LQKENI. The V and J ends lost 3 bases and 4 bases respectively, with 15 bases between them. CDR3 sequence: CASSPQRGGRTEAFF. As DNA, the CDR3 is TGTGCCAGCTCACCGCAGAGAGGGGGGCGCACTGAAGCTTTCTTT. Using reference TRBV18 and TRBJ1-1 for the parts outside the CDR3, the full variable domain is NAGVMQNPRHLVRRRGQEARLRCSPMKGHSHVYWYRQLPEEGLKFMVYLQKENIIDESGMPKERFSAEFPKEGPSILRIQQVVRGDSAAYFCASSPQRGGRTEAFFGQGTRLTVV.

The chain couples TRBV21-1 to TRBJ2-7; the D segment call TRBD2 is taken from the table without a DNA check. TRBV21-1 is a listed pseudogene. The length of the CDR3 is 15 residues. CDR3 nucleotides: TGTGCCAGCAGCAAAGGGGGGGACTTACCTGGCGAGCAGTACTTC. Its protein product is CASSKGGDLPGEQYF.

The J gene is TRBJ2-1, the V gene TRBV29-1; 13 positions match TRBD2. Germline V gene sequence: CDR1 SQVTM, CDR2 ANQGSEA. This CDR3 is 13 amino acids long. V shed 7 bases and J 10 bases; nucleotides not matched to a gene: 7. The DNA for the CDR3 is TGCAGCGGGACTAGCGGGAGCCCTACCGAGCAGTTCTTC. Translated, it gives CSGTSGSPTEQFF.

The chain couples TRBV30 to TRBJ2-7, with 9 bases matching TRBD2. CDR3 size: 14 residues. Germline V gene sequence: CDR1 GTSNPN, CDR2 SVGIG (reference sequence). The junction had 9 bases not matched to a gene; V was cut back by 2 bases and J by 7 bases. The CDR3 region is CAWSFSGSSGEQYF. The CDR3 region has the DNA TGTGCCTGGAGTTTTAGCGGGAGCTCGGGAGAGCAGTACTTC.

The chain recombines TRBV28 with TRBJ2-5; 8 nucleotides align to TRBD1. The germline V gene has CDR1 MDHEN and CDR2 SYDVKM. This CDR3 region has 15 residues. The V and J ends lost 6 bases and 4 bases, in that order; junction bases with no gene match: 10. Here the CDR3 reads CASSRRSRGRETQYF. The CDR3 nucleotides read TGTGCCAGCAGCAGACGCTCCAGGGGGCGAGAGACCCAGTACTTC.

The gene calls are TRBV10-1 and TRBJ2-7; TRBD2 might be the D (6 bases). The germline V gene has CDR1 WNHNN and CDR2 SYGVQD (reference sequence). This CDR3 has 15 residues. Trimming cost V 4 bases and J 1 base, with 14 bases left between them. The CDR3 loop reads CASSGPGVRSYEQYF. The DNA for the CDR3 is TGCGCCAGCAGTGGCCCGGGGGTAAGGTCCTACGAGCAGTACTTC.

The genes are TRBV4-1 and TRBJ1-1; a weak D match, TRBD1 (5 bases). Germline V gives CDR1 MGHRA, CDR2 YSYEKL. Trimming cost V 3 bases and J 0 bases, with 11 bases left between them. CDR3 size: 15 residues. CDR3 loop: CASSHLGAMNTEAFF. The CDR3 DNA reads TGCGCCAGCAGCCACCTTGGGGCGATGAACACTGAAGCTTTCTTT.

This clonotype showed up just once. V gene TRBV3-1 combines with J gene TRBJ2-3, with 7 bases matching TRBD1. CDR1 is LGHDT and CDR2 is YNNKEL in the germline V gene (reference sequence). There are 16 residues in the CDR3. V was pared by 0 bases and J by 0 bases, with 3 bases of the junction left unmatched. Here the CDR3 DNA reads TGTGCCAGCAGCCAAGATGGGACAGCTAGCACAGATACGCAGTATTTT. Protein sequence: CASSQDGTASTDTQYF.

The chain joins TRBV4-1 to TRBJ2-1; possibly TRBD2 for D (6 bases). Trimming stripped 5 bases from V and 13 bases from J, with 12 bases between. The germline V gene encodes CDR1 MGHRA and CDR2 YSYEKL. This CDR3 has 11 amino acids. DNA for the CDR3: TGCGCCAGCAGCTCCGGGACTTTTCAGTTCTTC. Protein sequence: CASSSGTFQFF.

The chain links TRBV29-1 to TRBJ2-1; D is unclear. Germline CDR1 and CDR2: SQVTM and ANQGSEA. The CDR3 contains 14 residues. Trimming shortened V by 3 bases and J by 0 bases, and 9 bases separated the two germline ends. CDR3 protein: CSVDSPSSYNEQFF. The CDR3 bases are TGCAGCGTTGACAGCCCGAGCTCCTACAATGAGCAGTTCTTC.

This chain uses TRBV12-3 or TRBV12-4 with TRBJ2-1; possibly TRBD2 for D (6 bases). The germline V and J ends were trimmed by 11 bases and 7 bases, with 12 bases remaining between them. The CDR3 has 11 amino acids. The CDR3 here is CAGGVGNEQFF. In DNA form, the CDR3 reads TGTGCCGGAGGGGTGGGGAATGAGCAGTTCTTC.

CDR3 sequence reads: CASRPVGKYEQYF. In nucleotides, the CDR3 is TGCGCCAGCAGGCCCGTGGGCAAGTACGAGCAGTACTTC. The chain joins TRBV4-1 to TRBJ2-7; D is ambiguous. The length of the CDR3 is 13 residues. V lost 6 bases and J lost 4, with 13 bases in between. From germline, CDR1 is MGHRA and CDR2 YSYEKL.

This clonotype was recorded once. This rearrangement joins TRBV27 to TRBJ2-1; 12 bases match TRBD1. Germline CDR1 and CDR2: MNHEY and SMNVEV (reference sequence). Trimming cost V 7 bases and J 9 bases; bases outside gene matches: 13. The CDR3 has 16 residues. The CDR3 sequence: CASTFLLGQGAREQFF. CDR3 sequence (DNA): TGTGCCAGCACTTTCTTGTTGGGACAGGGGGCCCGTGAGCAGTTCTTC.

The chain links TRBV7-9 to TRBJ2-7, with D perhaps TRBD1 or TRBD2 (6 bases each). Trimming removed 1 base at V and 5 bases at J, with 15 bases between. There are 15 residues in the CDR3. CDR1 and CDR2 (germline): SEHNR, FQNEAQ (reference sequence). CDR3 nucleotide sequence: TGTGCCAGCAGCTTAGTGAGGGGGGCGCGAAACGAGCAGTACTTC. This sequence encodes CASSLVRGARNEQYF. Full variable domain (rest looked up from reference TRBV7-9 and TRBJ2-7): DTGVSQNPRHKITKRGQNVTFRCDPISEHNRLYWYRQTLGQGPEFLTYFQNEAQLEKSRLLSDRFSAERPKGSFSTLEIQRTEQGDSAMYLCASSLVRGARNEQYFGPGTRLTVT.

J is TRBJ2-7 and V is TRBV11-2; 8 nucleotides match TRBD2. CDR1 and CDR2 from the germline V gene are SGHAT and FQNNGV. The CDR3 is 14 amino acids. V was pared by 5 bases and J by 3 bases, with 6 bases of the junction left unmatched. As DNA, the CDR3 is TGTGCCAGCAGCCTCAGCGGGAGAGGCTACGAGCAGTACTTC. Its protein product is CASSLSGRGYEQYF.

The V gene is TRBV7-9, the J gene TRBJ2-7; 8 bases fit TRBD2. The germline CDR1 and CDR2 sequences are SEHNR and FQNEAQ (reference sequence). Unmatched junction bases numbered 3, after V lost 4 bases and J lost 4 bases. The CDR3 is 13 amino acids. CDR3 protein: CASSYGGAYEQYF. CDR3 bases: TGTGCCAGCAGCTACGGGGGGGCTTACGAGCAGTACTTC.

This sequence joins TRBV3-1 and TRBJ2-1; 11 nucleotides agree with TRBD2. The CDR3 contains 16 residues. Unmatched junction bases numbered 10, after V lost 0 bases and J lost 12 bases. The germline V gene encodes CDR1 LGHDT and CDR2 YNNKEL (reference sequence). In nucleotides, the CDR3 is TGTGCCAGCAGCCAAGATATTGGGACTAGCGGTGGCGGGCAGTTCTTC. The encoded protein is CASSQDIGTSGGGQFF.

This chain connects TRBV7-9 to TRBJ2-6, with 7 bases fitting TRBD2. Germline V lookup: CDR1 SEHNR, CDR2 FQNEAQ (reference sequence). V lost 4 bases and J lost 12; bases outside the gene matches: 3. The length of the CDR3 is 12 residues. This CDR3 is CASSWGGSVLTF. The DNA for the CDR3 is TGTGCCAGCAGCTGGGGAGGGAGCGTCCTGACTTTC. The full variable domain, rest sourced from reference TRBV7-9 and TRBJ2-6, is DTGVSQNPRHKITKRGQNVTFRCDPISEHNRLYWYRQTLGQGPEFLTYFQNEAQLEKSRLLSDRFSAERPKGSFSTLEIQRTEQGDSAMYLCASSWGGSVLTFGAGSRLTVL.

The chain recombines TRBV21-1 with TRBJ2-7; the D call in the table, TRBD1, was not verified against the DNA. TRBV21-1 is flagged as a pseudogene. The CDR3 sequence is 13 residues long. This CDR3 reads CASRTGEGREQYF. The DNA of the CDR3 is TGTGCCAGCAGGACAGGGGAAGGTCGCGAGCAGTACTTC.

The CDR3: CASSSGQTSGANVLTF. The CDR3 DNA reads as TGTGCCAGCAGCTCAGGACAGACCTCTGGGGCCAACGTCCTGACTTTC. J is TRBJ2-6 and V is TRBV7-8; D may be TRBD1 (6 bases). V gave up 4 bases and J gave up 0 bases, with 10 bases separating them. Germline V gene sequence: CDR1 SGHVS, CDR2 FQNEAQ. The CDR3 is made up of 16 amino acids. The full variable domain, completed using reference TRBV7-8 and TRBJ2-6, is GAGVSQSPRYKVAKRGQDVALRCDPISGHVSLFWYQQALGQGPEFLTYFQNEAQLDKSGLPSDRFFAERPEGSVSTLKIQRTQQEDSAVYLCASSSGQTSGANVLTFGAGSRLTVL.

The genes are TRBV12-3 or TRBV12-4 and TRBJ1-2; D may be TRBD1 (5 bases). The CDR3 loop spans 13 amino acids. V was cut by 10 bases and J by 0 bases, with 12 bases left in between. CDR3 in amino acids: CAILRGANYGYTF. CDR3 nucleotides: TGTGCCATCCTCCGGGGGGCTAACTATGGCTACACCTTC.

This clonotype was detected a few times. J is TRBJ2-7 and V is TRBV5-5, with a tentative D call TRBD2 (6 bases). The germline gives CDR1 SGHKS, CDR2 YYEKEE (reference sequence). V was cut by 5 bases and J by 5 bases, with 11 bases left in between. The CDR3 extends over 12 amino acids. CDR3 coding DNA: TGTGCCAGCAGGTTGACGGGGGACGAGCAGTACTTC. Translated, it gives CASRLTGDEQYF.

This clonotype was found once. The CDR3 is CATSWTSGSNEQFF. The CDR3 bases are TGTGCCACCTCATGGACTAGCGGGAGCAATGAGCAGTTCTTC. The rearrangement links TRBV19 to TRBJ2-1; 13 bases are a match to TRBD2. CDR1 is LNHDA, CDR2 SQIVND, per germline (reference sequence). J lost 6 bases, V lost 10 bases, and 6 bases had no gene match. The CDR3 spans 14 residues. The whole variable domain, filled in from reference TRBV19 and TRBJ2-1, reads DGGITQSPKYLFRKEGQNVTLSCEQNLNHDAMYWYRQDPGQGLRLIYYSQIVNDFQKGDIAEGYSVSREKKESFPLTVTSAQKNPTAFYLCATSWTSGSNEQFFGPGTRLTVL.

The chain uses TRBV28 and TRBJ2-7, with D uncertain. Germline V gives CDR1 MDHEN, CDR2 SYDVKM. The CDR3 is 11 residues long. Trimming removed 1 base at V and 8 bases at J, with 6 bases between. The CDR3 DNA follows: TGTGCCAGCAGTTTATTGGGAAAGCAGTACTTC. This codes for CASSLLGKQYF.

The chain joins TRBV9 to TRBJ1-1; 7 bases fit TRBD1. Germline V gives CDR1 SGDLS, CDR2 YYNGEE. Losses at the gene ends were 1 base for V and 3 bases for J; bases not matched to a gene: 6. CDR3 length equals 15 residues. The CDR3 DNA is TGTGCCAGCAGCGTACCGACAGGGCCGGACACTGAAGCTTTCTTT. It codes for CASSVPTGPDTEAFF.

V gene TRBV27 combines with J gene TRBJ2-7, with D possibly TRBD2 on 5 matching bases. Looked up from germline, CDR1 is MNHEY and CDR2 is SMNVEV (reference sequence). The CDR3 length is 14 residues. Trimming pared 1 base from V and 5 bases from J, leaving 12 bases between. The CDR3 nucleotides are TGTGCCAGCAGTTTATTTCGGGGAGTGGACGAGCAGTACTTC. Its protein product is CASSLFRGVDEQYF.

This chain links TRBV28 with TRBJ2-1; TRBD1 matches at 9 bases. CDR3 length equals 14 residues. V shed 6 bases, J shed 8 bases, and the junction held 8 bases outside the gene matches. Germline V lookup: CDR1 MDHEN, CDR2 SYDVKM. DNA of the CDR3: TGTGCCAGCAGCGGGACAGGGAGTTCACATGAGCAGTTCTTC. Translation gives CASSGTGSSHEQFF.

This clonotype was detected only once. The chain carries TRBV11-3 and TRBJ2-7; TRBD2 matches at 8 bases. There are 15 residues in the CDR3. Trimming at V came to 4 bases and at J to 4 bases, leaving 9 bases not matched to a gene. Germline V CDR1 and CDR2: SGHNT, YENEEA. Written as DNA, the CDR3 is TGTGCCAGCAGCTCGGGACTAGGGGGTTCATACGAGCAGTACTTC. It yields the protein CASSSGLGGSYEQYF.

The genes are TRBV10-3 and TRBJ1-5, with 7 bases fitting TRBD1. With V trimmed by 6 bases and J by 5 bases, 7 bases remained unmatched. Germline V gives CDR1 ENHRY, CDR2 SYGVKD. CDR3 size: 14 residues. CDR3 sequence reads: CAIRGTERDQPQHF. The CDR3 bases are TGTGCCATCAGAGGGACAGAGAGGGATCAGCCCCAGCATTTT.

In DNA, the CDR3 is TGTGCCAGCAGTGAATCCGGCAGTCTAGAAAAACTGTTTTTT. As protein: CASSESGSLEKLFF. The V call is TRBV6-1, the J call TRBJ1-4; no reliable D call. There are 14 residues in the CDR3. CDR1 and CDR2 (germline): MNHNS, SASEGT. Trimming removed 2 bases at V and 8 bases at J, with 12 bases between.